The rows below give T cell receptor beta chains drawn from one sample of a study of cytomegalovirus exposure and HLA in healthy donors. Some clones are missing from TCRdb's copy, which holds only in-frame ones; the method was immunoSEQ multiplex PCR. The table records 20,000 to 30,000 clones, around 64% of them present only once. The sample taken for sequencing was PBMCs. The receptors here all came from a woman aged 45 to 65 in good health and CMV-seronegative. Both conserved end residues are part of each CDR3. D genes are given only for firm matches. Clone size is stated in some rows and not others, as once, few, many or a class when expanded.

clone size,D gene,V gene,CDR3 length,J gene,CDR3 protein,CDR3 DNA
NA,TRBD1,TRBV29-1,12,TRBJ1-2,CSAGTGESGYTF,TGCAGCGCCGGGACAGGGGAGTCCGGCTACACCTTC
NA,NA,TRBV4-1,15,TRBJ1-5,CASSQGDLVWGTQHF,TGCGCCAGCAGCCAAGGGGACTTGGTATGGGGGACCCAGCATTTT
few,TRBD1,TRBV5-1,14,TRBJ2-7,CASSQRDRGNEQYF,TGCGCCAGCAGCCAACGGGACAGGGGGAACGAGCAGTACTTC
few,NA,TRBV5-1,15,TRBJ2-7,CASSLEAQGAGEQYF,TGCGCCAGCAGCTTGGAGGCACAGGGAGCTGGCGAGCAGTACTTC
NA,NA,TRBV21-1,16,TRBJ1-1,CASGEPTGDRITEAFF,TGTGCCAGCGGGGAACCGACAGGGGACAGGATCACTGAAGCTTTCTTT
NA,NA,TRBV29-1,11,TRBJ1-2,CSVDLTGGYTF,TGCAGCGTTGATCTGACGGGGGGCTACACCTTC
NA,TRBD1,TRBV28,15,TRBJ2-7,CASSPSRDRVYEQYF,TGTGCCAGCAGTCCCAGCCGCGACAGGGTGTACGAGCAGTACTTC
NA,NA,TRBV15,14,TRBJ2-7,CATSEAPSSYEQYF,TGTGCCACCAGCGAGGCTCCAAGCTCCTACGAGCAGTACTTC
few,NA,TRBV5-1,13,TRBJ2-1,CASSLVGRDEQFF,TGCGCCAGCAGCTTGGTGGGGCGCGATGAGCAGTTCTTC
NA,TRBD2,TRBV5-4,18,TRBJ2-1,CASSLRGLAISSYNEQFF,TGTGCCAGCAGCCTCCGGGGACTAGCGATCAGCTCCTACAATGAGCAGTTCTTC
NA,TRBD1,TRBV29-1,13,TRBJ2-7,CSALQGTGDEQYF,TGCAGCGCCTTACAGGGGACGGGCGACGAGCAGTACTTC
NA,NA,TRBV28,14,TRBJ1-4,CASSLLTGFEKLFF,TGTGCCAGCAGTTTATTGACAGGCTTTGAAAAACTGTTTTTT
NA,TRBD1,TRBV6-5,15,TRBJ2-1,CASSYDRDRGNEQFF,TGTGCCAGCAGTTACGATCGAGACAGGGGAAATGAGCAGTTCTTC
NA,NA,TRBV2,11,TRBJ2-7,CASTGAYEQYF,TGTGCCAGCACGGGTGCTTACGAGCAGTACTTC
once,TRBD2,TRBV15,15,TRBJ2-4,CATSGASGGPRVQYF,TGTGCCACCAGCGGGGCTAGCGGGGGCCCAAGGGTTCAGTACTTC
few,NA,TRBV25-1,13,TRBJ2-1,CASSAGGNNEQFF,TGTGCCAGCAGTGCGGGGGGCAACAATGAGCAGTTCTTC